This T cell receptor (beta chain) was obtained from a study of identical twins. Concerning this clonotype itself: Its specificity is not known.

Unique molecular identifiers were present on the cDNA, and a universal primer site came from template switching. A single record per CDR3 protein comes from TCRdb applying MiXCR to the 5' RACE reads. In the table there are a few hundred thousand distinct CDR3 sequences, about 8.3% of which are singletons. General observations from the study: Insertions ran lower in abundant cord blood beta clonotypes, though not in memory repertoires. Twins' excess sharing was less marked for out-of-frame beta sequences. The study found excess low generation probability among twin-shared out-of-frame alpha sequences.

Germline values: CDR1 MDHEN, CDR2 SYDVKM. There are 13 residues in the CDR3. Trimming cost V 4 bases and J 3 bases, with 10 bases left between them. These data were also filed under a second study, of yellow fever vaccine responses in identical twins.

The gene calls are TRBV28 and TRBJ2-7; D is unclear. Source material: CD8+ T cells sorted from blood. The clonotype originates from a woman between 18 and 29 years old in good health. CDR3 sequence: CASSSYIHYEQYF. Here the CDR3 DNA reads TGTGCCAGCAGTTCCTACATCCACTACGAGCAGTACTTC.